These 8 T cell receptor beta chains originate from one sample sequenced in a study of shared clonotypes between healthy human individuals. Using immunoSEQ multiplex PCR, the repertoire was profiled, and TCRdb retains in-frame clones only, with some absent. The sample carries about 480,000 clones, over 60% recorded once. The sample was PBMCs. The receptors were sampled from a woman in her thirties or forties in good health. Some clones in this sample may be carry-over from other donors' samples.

The CDR3 region is CASSDPDSGGEKLFF. The CDR3 DNA is TGTGCCAGCAGTGACCCGGACAGTGGGGGGGAAAAACTGTTTTTT. The chain couples TRBV2 to TRBJ1-4; a possible D gene is TRBD1 (6 bases). The CDR3 sequence is 15 residues long. Germline V lookup: CDR1 SNHLY, CDR2 FYNNEI. Between the trimmed V and J ends, which lost 3 bases and 8 bases, there was a span of 16 bases.

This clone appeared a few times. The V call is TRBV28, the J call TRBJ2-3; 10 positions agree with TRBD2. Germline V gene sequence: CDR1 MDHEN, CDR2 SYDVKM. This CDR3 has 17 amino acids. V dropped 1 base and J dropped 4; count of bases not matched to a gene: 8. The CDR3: CASSLLASGRTADTQYF. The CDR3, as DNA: TGTGCCAGCAGTTTATTGGCTAGCGGGAGAACTGCAGATACGCAGTATTTT.

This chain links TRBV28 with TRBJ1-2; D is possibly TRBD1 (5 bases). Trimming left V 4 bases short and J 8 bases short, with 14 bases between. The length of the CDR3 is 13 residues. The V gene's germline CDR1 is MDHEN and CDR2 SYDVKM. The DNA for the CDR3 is TGTGCCAGCAGTTCACTAGGGGTAGAGGGCTACACCTTC. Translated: CASSSLGVEGYTF.

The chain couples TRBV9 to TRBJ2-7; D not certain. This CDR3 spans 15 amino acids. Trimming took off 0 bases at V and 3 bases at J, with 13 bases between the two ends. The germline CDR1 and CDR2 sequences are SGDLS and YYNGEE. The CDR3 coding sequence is TGTGCCAGCAGCGTAGCCGGAGACATCCGCTACGAGCAGTACTTC. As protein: CASSVAGDIRYEQYF.

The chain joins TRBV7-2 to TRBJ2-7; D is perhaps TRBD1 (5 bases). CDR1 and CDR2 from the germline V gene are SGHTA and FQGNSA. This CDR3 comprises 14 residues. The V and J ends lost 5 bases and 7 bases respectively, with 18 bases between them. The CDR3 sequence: CASSQGSLYGEQYF. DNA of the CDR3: TGTGCCAGCAGCCAGGGCTCCCTCTATGGGGAGCAGTACTTC.

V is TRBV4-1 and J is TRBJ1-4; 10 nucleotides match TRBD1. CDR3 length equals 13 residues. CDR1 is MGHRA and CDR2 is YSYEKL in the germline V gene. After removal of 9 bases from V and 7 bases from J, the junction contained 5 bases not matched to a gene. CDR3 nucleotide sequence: TGCGCCAGTTCGGGGGACAGGGGTGAAAAACTGTTTTTT. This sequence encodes CASSGDRGEKLFF.

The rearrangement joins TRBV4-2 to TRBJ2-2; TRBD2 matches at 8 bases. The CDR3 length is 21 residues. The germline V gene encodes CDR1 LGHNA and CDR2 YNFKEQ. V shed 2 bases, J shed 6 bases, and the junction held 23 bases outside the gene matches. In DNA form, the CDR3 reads TGTGCCAGCAGCCAACCACGGCTCACCCAAGATAGCGGGATGACTTCCGGGGAGCTGTTTTTT. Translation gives CASSQPRLTQDSGMTSGELFF.

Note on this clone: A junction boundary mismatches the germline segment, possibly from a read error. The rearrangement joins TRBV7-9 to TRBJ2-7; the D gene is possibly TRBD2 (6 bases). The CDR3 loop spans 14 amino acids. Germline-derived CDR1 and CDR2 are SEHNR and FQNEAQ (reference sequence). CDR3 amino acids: CASSGGYNSYKQYF. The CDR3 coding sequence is TGTGCCAGCAGCGGGGGGTACAACTCCTACAAGCAGTACTTC.